A single sample is the source of the 9 T cell receptor beta chains below, sequenced in a study of T-cell memory formation after mild COVID-19. TCRdb reprocessed the 5' RACE reads with MiXCR, giving one entry per CDR3 protein. The data contain some 120,000 distinct CDR3 sequences, 17% of them seen just once; the ten biggest clones take up 4.5% to 5.5%. The specimen was PBMCs or a T cell subset sorted from them (not recorded which). These receptors were collected from a man between 18 and 29 years old who had mild COVID-19 (a few samples of this study predate the infection). Cell type and time point are not known.

The chain joins TRBV3-1 to TRBJ2-3; D perhaps matches TRBD2 (5 bases). Trimming stripped 1 base from V and 6 bases from J, with 14 bases between. The CDR3 runs 15 residues. Germline CDR1 and CDR2: LGHDT and YNNKEL (reference sequence). The CDR3 is CASSQGRGLSDTQYF. Here the CDR3 DNA reads TGTGCCAGCAGCCAAGGCCGTGGACTTTCGGATACGCAGTATTTT.

The chain has TRBV14 and TRBJ1-2; D is possibly TRBD1 (5 bases). CDR3 length: 15 residues. Germline V lookup: CDR1 SGHDN, CDR2 FVKESK. With 2 bases removed from V and 7 bases from J, the gap between germline ends came to 17 bases. The CDR3 coding sequence is TGTGCCAGCAGCCAACGCCGGGACGTCGAAGGTGGCTACACCTTC. It encodes CASSQRRDVEGGYTF.

The chain links TRBV20-1 to TRBJ1-2; 8 bases align to TRBD1. Germline V gene sequence: CDR1 DFQATT, CDR2 SNEGSKA (reference sequence). J was trimmed by 7 bases and V by 1 base; bases with no gene match: 5. This CDR3 spans 13 amino acids. The CDR3 is CSARGGQAVGYTF. The DNA of the CDR3 is TGCAGTGCTAGAGGGGGACAGGCGGTTGGCTACACCTTC.

The table lists this clonotype with a few counts. The rearrangement joins TRBV6-5 to TRBJ1-1, with no clear D. Germline CDR1 reads MNHEY; CDR2 reads SVGAGI. Trimming shortened V by 2 bases and J by 0 bases, and 10 bases separated the two germline ends. CDR3 length: 15 amino acids. CDR3 sequence reads: CASSYHSSMNTEAFF. CDR3 in DNA: TGTGCCAGCAGTTACCACAGTTCCATGAACACTGAAGCTTTCTTT.

There are many counts of this clonotype. The rearrangement uses TRBV20-1 and TRBJ2-4; no clear D. The CDR3 consists of 14 residues. V gave up 8 bases and J gave up 0 bases, with 14 bases separating them. The germline gives CDR1 DFQATT, CDR2 SNEGSKA (reference sequence). The CDR3 sequence is CSTPPGIAKNIQYF. The CDR3 coding sequence is TGCAGTACCCCTCCAGGCATAGCCAAAAACATTCAGTACTTC.

This clonotype was observed a handful of times. V is TRBV12-5 and J is TRBJ1-1; TRBD1 might be the D (5 bases). The germline V gene encodes CDR1 LGHNT and CDR2 FRNRAP. Between the trimmed V and J ends, which lost 4 bases and 3 bases, there was a span of 12 bases. The CDR3 covers 14 residues. CDR3 sequence reads: CASGSGFRHTEAFF. For the CDR3, the DNA is TGTGCTAGTGGTTCAGGGTTCAGACACACTGAAGCTTTCTTT.

V gene TRBV24-1 combines with J gene TRBJ1-2; unclear D gene. The CDR3 length is 12 residues. Germline V gene data show CDR1 as KGHDR and CDR2 as SFDVKD. Trimming stripped 4 bases from V and 11 bases from J, with 13 bases between. CDR3 in amino acids: CATSEGRTEYTF. The CDR3 DNA sequence: TGTGCCACCAGTGAAGGTAGAACAGAGTACACCTTC.

CDR3 residues: CASSPAARGTDTQYF. Written as DNA, the CDR3 is TGTGCCAGCAGCCCCGCCGCCCGGGGCACAGATACGCAGTATTTT. V gene TRBV5-4 combines with J gene TRBJ2-3; D ambiguous. The CDR3 sequence is 15 residues long. CDR1 and CDR2 (germline): SGHNT, YYREEE (reference sequence). V shed 4 bases and J shed 1 base, with 13 bases lying between them.

This clonotype occurred many times. The chain uses TRBV7-6 and TRBJ2-1; 11 bases agree with TRBD2. Germline CDR1 SGHVS, CDR2 FNYEAQ. With 3 bases clipped from V and 7 bases from J, the junction kept 2 bases outside the gene matches. CDR3 length: 14 amino acids. CDR3 bases: TGTGCCAGCAGCTTGGTAGCGGGGGGGAATGAGCAGTTCTTC. Its protein is CASSLVAGGNEQFF.